The clone carrying this TCR gamma chain was seen a few times. Its matching antigen is unknown. TCRdb's listed protein matches a much larger clone and diverges from this DNA's translation at residue 14, likely through a read error; the protein shown comes from the DNA. This CDR3 contains 17 residues. Germline V gives CDR1 GITISATS, CDR2 ISYDGTV (reference sequence). Sequencing used genomic DNA taken from PBMCs of patients and controls. The data originate from a study of gamma delta lymphoproliferative disorders and STAT genes. Study-wide context: Each gamma-chain library started from at least 50 ng of genomic DNA, using the LymphoTrack Dx TCRG Assay. For the delta chain, EuroClonality-NGS standard procedure was applied. General study results and limits: Symptomatic patients lacked Vgamma9-JgammaP and Vdelta2-Ddelta3-Jdelta1 major clones.

TCRdb reanalysed the multiplex PCR reads with CATT. The table lists more than 1,500 gamma-chain clones, 7% to 8% of them singletons. Sequencing input: blood. J is TRGJP and V is TRGV9. The J gene is not listed in TCRdb, so it was assigned here from a DNA match to germline. The receptor comes from a human donor with gamma-delta T-cell large granular lymphocyte leukemia. The CDR3: CALWEVRRELGKKSKVF. The CDR3 coding sequence is TGTGCCTTGTGGGAGGTGCGGCGGGAGTTGGGCAAAAAAAGCAAGGTATTT.